This entry is about one TCR beta chain. The data stem from a study of T cell changes during pregnancy in multiple sclerosis. CDR3 length equals 14 residues. Looked up from germline, CDR1 is LNHDA and CDR2 is SQIVND (reference sequence). The V end was cut by 2 bases, the J end by 1 base, with 8 bases between. Repertoires were generated with immunoSEQ multiplex PCR, while TCRdb's copy carries only in-frame clones and drops some. The data show 100,000 or so clones, 90% to 95% seen once. The chain has TRBV19 and TRBJ1-1; no clear D. The sample in question was peripheral blood, obtained in the third trimester of pregnancy. The sequence was collected from a female donor with multiple sclerosis, enrolled in a pregnancy study. The CDR3 sequence: CASSIYHRNTEAFF. Written as DNA, the CDR3 is TGTGCCAGTAGTATATATCACAGGAACACTGAAGCTTTCTTT.